The next 21 T cell receptor beta chains were all read from a single sample in a study of T cell repertoires in cytomegalovirus infection. TCRdb reanalysed the reads using MiXCR and keeps one entry per CDR3 protein. The table shows more than 150,000 distinct CDR3 sequences, with 23% occurring only once. Input material: PBMCs. The origin of the receptors is a human donor in good health (CMV status not recorded). Some clones in this sample may be carry-over from other donors' samples.

This clonotype was counted many times. This chain joins TRBV7-2 and TRBJ1-1; 9 nucleotides line up with TRBD1. V lost 1 base and J lost 8; bases outside the gene matches: 5. Germline CDR1 and CDR2: SGHTA and FQGNSA. The CDR3 has 14 amino acids. As DNA, the CDR3 is TGTGCCAGCAGCTTAGGGAGGACAGGGGACGAAGCTTTCTTT. Encoded protein: CASSLGRTGDEAFF. The variable domain in full, completed from reference TRBV7-2 and TRBJ1-1, reads GAGVSQSPSNKVTEKGKDVELRCDPISGHTALYWYRQSLGQGLEFLIYFQGNSAPDKSGLPSDRFSAERTGGSVSTLTIQRTQQEDSAVYLCASSLGRTGDEAFFGQGTRLTVV.

The rearrangement links TRBV20-1 to TRBJ1-2, with a possible D match to TRBD1 (6 bases). Germline assignment: CDR1 DFQATT and CDR2 SNEGSKA (reference sequence). The CDR3 contains 15 residues. V was clipped by 0 bases and J by 3 bases, with 14 bases between them. The CDR3 DNA reads as TGCAGTGCTAGAGACACAGGGACGGGCGACTATGGCTACACCTTC. Translating gives CSARDTGTGDYGYTF.

The chain joins TRBV5-1 to TRBJ2-3, with a tentative D call TRBD1 (5 bases). V was clipped by 0 bases and J by 1 base, with 9 bases between them. Germline CDR1 SGHRS, CDR2 YFSETQ. The CDR3 sequence is 15 residues long. CDR3 protein: CASSLEGARTDTQYF. The DNA of the CDR3 is TGCGCCAGCAGCTTGGAAGGGGCTCGCACAGATACGCAGTATTTT. Together with reference TRBV5-1 and TRBJ2-3, the CDR3 gives the full variable domain: KAGVTQTPRYLIKTRGQQVTLSCSPISGHRSVSWYQQTPGQGLQFLFEYFSETQRNKGNFPGRFSGRQFSNSRSEMNVSTLELGDSALYLCASSLEGARTDTQYFGPGTRLTVL.

The chain uses TRBV28 and TRBJ1-3; D not resolved. V lost 6 bases, J lost 0 bases, and 9 bases lay in between. The CDR3 runs to 14 residues. Germline-derived CDR1 and CDR2 are MDHEN and SYDVKM. Here the CDR3 DNA reads TGTGCCAGCAGCCGCCCCAACTCTGGAAACACCATATATTTT. It is translated as CASSRPNSGNTIYF.

The chain recombines TRBV27 with TRBJ2-1, with D possibly called TRBD1 or TRBD2 (5 bases each). Germline CDR1 MNHEY, CDR2 SMNVEV (reference sequence). Trimming shortened V by 2 bases and J by 11 bases, and 16 bases separated the two germline ends. The CDR3 totals 14 residues. In DNA form, the CDR3 reads TGTGCCAGCAGTTTAGGCAGGGAAGGGAGTCAGCAGTTCTTC. Translated, it gives CASSLGREGSQQFF.

V gene TRBV6-4 combines with J gene TRBJ2-3; the D gene is possibly TRBD2 (6 bases). The CDR3 consists of 13 residues. Germline values: CDR1 MRHNA, CDR2 SNTAGT. Trimming pared 4 bases from V and 10 bases from J, leaving 15 bases between. CDR3 region: CASSGTGAYPQYF. The CDR3 DNA is TGTGCCAGCAGTGGGACGGGAGCTTACCCGCAGTATTTT.

At least ten counts were recorded for this clonotype. The rearrangement links TRBV7-2 to TRBJ2-3; TRBD2 is a possible D gene (5 bases). The V and J ends lost 1 base and 5 bases respectively, with 10 bases between them. The CDR3 has 14 residues. Germline V gene lookup returns CDR1 SGHTA and CDR2 FQGNSA. CDR3 DNA sequence: TGTGCCAGCAGCTTAGTGCTAGCAGGAGATACGCAGTATTTT. Translated: CASSLVLAGDTQYF.

The sample holds one count of this clonotype. Given the absence of the conserved phenylalanine or tryptophan at the CDR3 end, a read error is likely. J is TRBJ2-3 and V is TRBV6-2 or TRBV6-3, with TRBD2 identical over 7 bases. The CDR3 covers 15 residues. V was pared by 6 bases and J by 6 bases, with 12 bases of the junction left unmatched. Germline assignment: CDR1 MNHEY and CDR2 SVGEGT. The CDR3 loop reads CASSSSGGRADTQYL. CDR3 nucleotides: TGTGCCAGCAGCTCATCGGGGGGACGGGCTGATACGCAGTATTTA.

This clonotype has only a few counts. The chain carries TRBV12-3 or TRBV12-4 and TRBJ2-5; 7 bases line up with TRBD1. J gave up 1 base and V 3 bases, and 5 bases lay outside the gene matches. The CDR3 sequence is 15 residues long. CDR3 nucleotide sequence: TGTGCCAGCAGTTTTCGGACAGGCCCCCAAGAGACCCAGTACTTC. Translating it yields CASSFRTGPQETQYF.

CDR3 in amino acids: CASSKNRAPGANVLTF. CDR3 coding DNA: TGTGCCAGCAGTAAGAACAGGGCCCCCGGGGCCAACGTCCTGACTTTC. V is TRBV6-5 and J is TRBJ2-6, with a possible D match to TRBD1 (6 bases). Germline V lookup: CDR1 MNHEY, CDR2 SVGAGI. V lost 5 bases and J lost 4, with 15 bases in between. The CDR3 is 16 amino acids.

This clonotype appeared many times. The chain carries TRBV7-2 and TRBJ2-5, with unresolved D. CDR1 and CDR2 from the germline V gene are SGHTA and FQGNSA. V gave up 1 base and J gave up 5 bases, with 8 bases separating them. The CDR3 extends over 13 amino acids. CDR3 DNA: TGTGCCAGCAGCTTAGGCCCCATGGAGACCCAGTACTTC. Translated, it gives CASSLGPMETQYF.

This clonotype was counted many times. The chain is built from TRBV7-9 and TRBJ1-2; 12 bases map to TRBD1. V shed 5 bases, J shed 5 bases, and the junction held 12 bases outside the gene matches. Germline CDR1 reads SEHNR; CDR2 reads FQNEAQ (reference sequence). CDR3 length: 17 residues. Written as DNA, the CDR3 is TGTGCCAGCAGCAGTCCCGGGACAGGGGGCGCGTGGTATGGCTACACCTTC. Translation: CASSSPGTGGAWYGYTF.

This clonotype was counted ten times or more. The rearrangement uses TRBV7-6 and TRBJ2-3; 8 bases agree with TRBD2. There are 15 residues in the CDR3. Germline CDR1 reads SGHVS; CDR2 reads FNYEAQ. Germline trimming cut 5 bases from V and 2 bases from J; bases unmatched to any gene: 6. CDR3 loop: CASSRSGGYTDTQYF. Written as DNA, the CDR3 is TGTGCCAGCAGCCGAAGCGGGGGATACACAGATACGCAGTATTTT.

This clonotype was found many times. The gene calls are TRBV6-1 and TRBJ1-4; no clear D. The CDR3 consists of 13 residues. Trimming removed 2 bases at V and 5 bases at J, with 6 bases between. The germline V gene encodes CDR1 MNHNS and CDR2 SASEGT. The CDR3 nucleotides are TGTGCCAGCAGTGAACGGGTGAATGAAAAACTGTTTTTT. Translation: CASSERVNEKLFF.

The chain recombines TRBV24-1 with TRBJ1-1; TRBD1 is a possible D gene (6 bases). Germline assignment: CDR1 KGHDR and CDR2 SFDVKD. The V end lost 2 bases, the J end lost 4 bases, and 10 bases lay between the germline ends. The CDR3 is 14 amino acids. The chain's CDR3 is CATSDSARGTEAFF. The CDR3 coding sequence is TGTGCCACCAGTGATTCTGCCAGGGGCACTGAAGCTTTCTTT.

The rearrangement uses TRBV7-9 and TRBJ2-1; D is undetermined. Trimming cost V 8 bases and J 5 bases, with 4 bases left between them. The CDR3 spans 10 residues. Germline V CDR1 and CDR2: SEHNR, FQNEAQ (reference sequence). CDR3: CASGDNEQFF. The DNA for the CDR3 is TGTGCCAGCGGGGACAATGAGCAGTTCTTC.

The chain uses TRBV5-1 and TRBJ2-7; possibly TRBD2 for D (7 bases). CDR1 is SGHRS, CDR2 YFSETQ, per germline. Trimming took off 1 base at V and 13 bases at J, with 18 bases between the two ends. The CDR3 is made up of 13 amino acids. In DNA, the CDR3 is TGCGCCAGCAGCTTGTCGGGGGACACTAGCGTTTACTTC. Protein product: CASSLSGDTSVYF.

The chain has TRBV20-1 and TRBJ2-3, with D unclear. CDR3 length: 15 amino acids. CDR1 is DFQATT and CDR2 is SNEGSKA in the germline V gene (reference sequence). V lost 0 bases and J 0 bases, leaving 10 bases between the germline ends. This chain's CDR3 is CSARDPFTSTDTQYF. The CDR3 bases are TGCAGTGCTAGAGATCCCTTTACCAGCACAGATACGCAGTATTTT.

This chain links TRBV23-1 with TRBJ2-7; D may be TRBD2 (7 bases). Being an ORF, TRBV23-1 has a function that is uncertain. V lost 1 base to trimming and J lost 2 bases, with 9 bases between them. The CDR3 has 14 amino acids. Written as DNA, the CDR3 is TGCGCCAGCAGTCAATGCGGGGGCCCCTACGAGCAGTACTTC. It yields the protein CASSQCGGPYEQYF.

The chain combines TRBV25-1 with TRBJ2-3; 8 nucleotides align to TRBD1. The ends lost 7 bases at V and 2 bases at J; junction bases unmatched: 2. The CDR3 runs to 13 residues. Germline V CDR1 and CDR2: MGHDK, SYGVNS. The CDR3 loop is CASTGGNTDTQYF. In DNA form, the CDR3 reads TGTGCCAGCACAGGGGGCAACACAGATACGCAGTATTTT.

Ten or more counts support this clonotype. The chain combines TRBV20-1 with TRBJ1-5, with a weak D call TRBD1 (5 bases). This CDR3 is built from 13 residues. Germline values: CDR1 DFQATT, CDR2 SNEGSKA (reference sequence). V lost 2 bases, J lost 6 bases, and 11 bases lay in between. The CDR3: CSARLQGTQPQHF. The CDR3 nucleotides read TGCAGTGCTAGACTGCAGGGCACTCAGCCCCAGCATTTT.